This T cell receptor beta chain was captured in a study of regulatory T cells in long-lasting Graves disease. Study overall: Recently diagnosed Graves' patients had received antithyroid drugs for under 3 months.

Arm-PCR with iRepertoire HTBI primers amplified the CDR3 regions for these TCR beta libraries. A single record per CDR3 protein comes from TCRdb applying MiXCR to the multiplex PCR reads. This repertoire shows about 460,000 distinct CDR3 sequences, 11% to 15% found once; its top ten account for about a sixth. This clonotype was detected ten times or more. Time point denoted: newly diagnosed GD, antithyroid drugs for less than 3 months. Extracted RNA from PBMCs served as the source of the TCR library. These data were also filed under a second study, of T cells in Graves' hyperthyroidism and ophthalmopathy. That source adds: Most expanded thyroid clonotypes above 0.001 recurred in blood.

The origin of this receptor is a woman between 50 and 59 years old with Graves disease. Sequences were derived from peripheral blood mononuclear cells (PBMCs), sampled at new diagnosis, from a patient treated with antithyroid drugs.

The DNA for the CDR3 is TGTGCCAGCAGTTTCCCCAGGACAGGGGCGAACACTGAAGCTTTCTTT. Amino acid sequence: CASSFPRTGANTEAFF. The chain links TRBV6-5 to TRBJ1-1; 9 bases align to TRBD1. Germline V lookup: CDR1 MNHEY, CDR2 SVGAGI. V gave up 4 bases and J gave up 1 base; unmatched junction bases: 7. The CDR3 runs 16 residues.